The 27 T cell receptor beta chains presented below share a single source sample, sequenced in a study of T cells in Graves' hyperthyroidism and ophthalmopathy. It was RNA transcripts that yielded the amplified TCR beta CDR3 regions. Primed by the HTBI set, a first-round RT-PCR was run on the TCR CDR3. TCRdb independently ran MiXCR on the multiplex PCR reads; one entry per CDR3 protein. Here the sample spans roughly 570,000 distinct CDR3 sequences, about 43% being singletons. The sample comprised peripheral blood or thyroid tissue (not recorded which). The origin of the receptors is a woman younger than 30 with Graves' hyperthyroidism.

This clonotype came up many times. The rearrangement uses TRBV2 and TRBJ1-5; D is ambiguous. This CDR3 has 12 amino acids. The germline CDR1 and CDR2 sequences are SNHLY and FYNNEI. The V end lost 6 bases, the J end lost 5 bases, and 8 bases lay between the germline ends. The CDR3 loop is CASSYMDQPQHF. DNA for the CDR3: TGTGCCAGCAGCTACATGGATCAGCCCCAGCATTTT.

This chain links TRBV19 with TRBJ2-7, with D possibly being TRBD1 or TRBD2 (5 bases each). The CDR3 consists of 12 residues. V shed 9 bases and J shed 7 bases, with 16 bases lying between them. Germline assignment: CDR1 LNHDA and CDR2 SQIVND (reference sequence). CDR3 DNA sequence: TGTGCCAGCATGGGACCCACCACGGAGCAGTACTTC. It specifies CASMGPTTEQYF.

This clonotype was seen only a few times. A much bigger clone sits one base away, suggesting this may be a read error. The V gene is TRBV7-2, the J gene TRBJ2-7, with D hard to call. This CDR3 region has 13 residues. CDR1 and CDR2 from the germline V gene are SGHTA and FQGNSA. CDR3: CASSLVNLYGQYF. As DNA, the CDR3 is TGTGCCAGCAGCTTAGTGAACTTATACGGGCAGTACTTC.

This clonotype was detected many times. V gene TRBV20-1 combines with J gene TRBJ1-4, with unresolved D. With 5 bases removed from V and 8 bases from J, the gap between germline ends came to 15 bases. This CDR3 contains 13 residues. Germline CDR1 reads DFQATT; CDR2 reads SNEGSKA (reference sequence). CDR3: CSALSTPGEKLFF. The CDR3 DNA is TGCAGTGCTCTTAGTACGCCGGGGGAAAAACTGTTTTTT.

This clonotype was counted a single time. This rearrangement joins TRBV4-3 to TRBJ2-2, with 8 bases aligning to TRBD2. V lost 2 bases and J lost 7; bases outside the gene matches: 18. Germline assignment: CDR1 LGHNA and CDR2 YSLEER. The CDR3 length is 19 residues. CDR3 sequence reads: CASSQTGGGTSDVRGELFF. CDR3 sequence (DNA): TGCGCCAGCAGCCAAACGGGGGGGGGGACATCCGACGTTCGCGGGGAGCTGTTTTTT.

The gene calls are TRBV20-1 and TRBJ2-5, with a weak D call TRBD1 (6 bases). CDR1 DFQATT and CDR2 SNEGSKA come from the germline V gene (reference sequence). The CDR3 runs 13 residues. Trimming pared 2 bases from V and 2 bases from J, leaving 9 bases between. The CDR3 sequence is CSARWGLQETQYF. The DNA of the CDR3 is TGCAGTGCTAGATGGGGGCTACAAGAGACCCAGTACTTC.

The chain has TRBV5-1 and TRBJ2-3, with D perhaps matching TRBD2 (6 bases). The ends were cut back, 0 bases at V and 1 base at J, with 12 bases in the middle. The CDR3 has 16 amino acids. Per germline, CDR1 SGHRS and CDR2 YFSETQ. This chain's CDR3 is CASSLGRAGGTDTQYF. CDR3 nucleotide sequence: TGCGCCAGCAGCTTGGGGAGGGCAGGAGGCACAGATACGCAGTATTTT. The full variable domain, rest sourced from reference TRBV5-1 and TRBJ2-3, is KAGVTQTPRYLIKTRGQQVTLSCSPISGHRSVSWYQQTPGQGLQFLFEYFSETQRNKGNFPGRFSGRQFSNSRSEMNVSTLELGDSALYLCASSLGRAGGTDTQYFGPGTRLTVL.

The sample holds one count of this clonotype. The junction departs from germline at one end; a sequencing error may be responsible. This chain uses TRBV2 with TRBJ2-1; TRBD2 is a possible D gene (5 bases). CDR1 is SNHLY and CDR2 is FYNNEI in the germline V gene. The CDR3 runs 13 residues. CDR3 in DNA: TGTGCCAGCAAGAGGACTTTAAAAGACCCCCCCTTTTTC. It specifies CASKRTLKDPPFF.

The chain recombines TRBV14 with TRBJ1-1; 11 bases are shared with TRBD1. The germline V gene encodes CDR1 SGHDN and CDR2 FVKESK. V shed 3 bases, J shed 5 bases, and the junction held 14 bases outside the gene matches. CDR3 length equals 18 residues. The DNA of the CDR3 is TGTGCCAGCAGCCACACCGGGACAGGGGGAAGGGGAGAAACTGAAGCTTTCTTT. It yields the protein CASSHTGTGGRGETEAFF.

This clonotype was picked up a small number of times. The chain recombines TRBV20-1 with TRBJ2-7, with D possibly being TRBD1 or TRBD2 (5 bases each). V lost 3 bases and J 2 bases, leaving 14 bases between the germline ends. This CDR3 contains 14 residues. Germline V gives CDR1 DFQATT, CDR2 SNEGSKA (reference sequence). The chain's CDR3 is CSASRDLKPYEQYF. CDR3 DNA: TGCAGTGCTAGCCGGGACCTAAAACCCTACGAGCAGTACTTC.

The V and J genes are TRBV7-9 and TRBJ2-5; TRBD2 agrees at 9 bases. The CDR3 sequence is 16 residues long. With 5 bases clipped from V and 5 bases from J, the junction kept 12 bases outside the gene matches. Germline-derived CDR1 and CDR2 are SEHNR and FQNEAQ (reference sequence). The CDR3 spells CASSLQGSGSWETQYF. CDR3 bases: TGTGCCAGCAGCCTACAGGGTAGCGGGAGTTGGGAGACCCAGTACTTC.

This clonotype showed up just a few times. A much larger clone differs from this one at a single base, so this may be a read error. In DNA, the CDR3 is TGCAGTGCAGTGGCGGGGGACCGGAAGACCCAGTACTTC. It yields the protein CSAVAGDRKTQYF. The chain uses TRBV20-1 and TRBJ2-5; 7 nucleotides align to TRBD2. V lost 6 bases to trimming and J lost 6 bases; unmatched junction nucleotides: 10. The CDR3 contains 13 residues. Germline assignment: CDR1 DFQATT and CDR2 SNEGSKA (reference sequence).

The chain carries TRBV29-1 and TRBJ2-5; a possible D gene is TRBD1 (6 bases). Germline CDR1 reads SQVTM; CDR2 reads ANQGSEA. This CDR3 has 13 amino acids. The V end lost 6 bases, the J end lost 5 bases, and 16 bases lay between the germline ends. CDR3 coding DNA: TGCAGCGTCCCTGGGGGTCAGGGGGAGACCCAGTACTTC. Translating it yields CSVPGGQGETQYF.

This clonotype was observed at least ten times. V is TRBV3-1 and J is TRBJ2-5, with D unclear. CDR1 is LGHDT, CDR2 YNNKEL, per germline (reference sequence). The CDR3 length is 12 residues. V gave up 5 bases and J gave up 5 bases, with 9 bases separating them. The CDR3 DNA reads TGTGCCAGCAGCTACCTACGGGAGACCCAGTACTTC. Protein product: CASSYLRETQYF.

The CDR3 nucleotides are TGCAGTGCTAGCCGCGGGAACGTCTACGAGCAGTACTTC. Encoded protein: CSASRGNVYEQYF. This chain links TRBV20-1 with TRBJ2-7; weak D call: TRBD2 (6 bases). The CDR3 has 13 amino acids. V gave up 3 bases and J gave up 3 bases, with 12 bases separating them. CDR1 is DFQATT and CDR2 is SNEGSKA in the germline V gene (reference sequence).

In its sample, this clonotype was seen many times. The CDR3 nucleotides are TGCAGCGTTGCCTCAGGGGTATCTGGGGCCAACGTCCTGACTTTC. Its translation: CSVASGVSGANVLTF. The J gene is TRBJ2-6, the V gene TRBV29-1; D is possibly TRBD1 (6 bases). Germline V gene sequence: CDR1 SQVTM, CDR2 ANQGSEA. The V gene lost 4 bases and the J gene lost 1 base, with 11 bases spanning the gap. The CDR3 is 15 residues long.

The CDR3 region is CAISGTSGLSSYNEQFF. The CDR3 DNA reads as TGTGCCATCAGTGGGACTAGCGGGCTGAGCTCCTACAATGAGCAGTTCTTC. The chain couples TRBV10-3 to TRBJ2-1, with 11 bases matching TRBD2. Trimming cost V 4 bases and J 0 bases; bases outside gene matches: 5. The CDR3 runs to 17 residues. Germline CDR1 and CDR2: ENHRY and SYGVKD.

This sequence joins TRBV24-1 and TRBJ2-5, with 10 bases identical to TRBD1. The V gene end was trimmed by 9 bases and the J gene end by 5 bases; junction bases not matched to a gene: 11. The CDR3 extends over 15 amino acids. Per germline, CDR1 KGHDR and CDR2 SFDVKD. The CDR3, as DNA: TGTGCCACCCCTCCTAGGACAGGGGGACGGGAGACCCAGTACTTC. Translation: CATPPRTGGRETQYF.

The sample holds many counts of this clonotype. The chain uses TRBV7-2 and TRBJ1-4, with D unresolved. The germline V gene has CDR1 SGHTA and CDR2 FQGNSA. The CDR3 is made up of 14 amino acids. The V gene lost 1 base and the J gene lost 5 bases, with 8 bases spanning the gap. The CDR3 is CASSLGPANEKLFF. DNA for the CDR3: TGTGCCAGCAGCTTAGGCCCGGCGAATGAAAAACTGTTTTTT.

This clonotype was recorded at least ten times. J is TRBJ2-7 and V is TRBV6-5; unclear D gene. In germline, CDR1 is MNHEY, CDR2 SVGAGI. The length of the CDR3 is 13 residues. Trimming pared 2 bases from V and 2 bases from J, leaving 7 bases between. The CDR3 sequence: CASSYHKTYEQYF. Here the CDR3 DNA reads TGTGCCAGCAGTTACCACAAGACCTACGAGCAGTACTTC.

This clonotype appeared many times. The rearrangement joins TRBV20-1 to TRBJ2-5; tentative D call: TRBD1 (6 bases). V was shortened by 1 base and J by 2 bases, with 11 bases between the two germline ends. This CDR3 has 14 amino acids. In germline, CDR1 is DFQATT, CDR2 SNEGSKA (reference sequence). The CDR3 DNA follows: TGCAGTGCTAGAGCAACAGGGTTGCAAGAGACCCAGTACTTC. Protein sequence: CSARATGLQETQYF.

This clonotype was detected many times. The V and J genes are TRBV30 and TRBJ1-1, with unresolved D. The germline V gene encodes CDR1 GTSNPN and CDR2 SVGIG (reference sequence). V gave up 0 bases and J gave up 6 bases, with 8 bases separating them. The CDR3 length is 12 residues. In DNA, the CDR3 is TGTGCCTGGAGTGTATCGGTTGCTGAAGCTTTCTTT. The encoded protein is CAWSVSVAEAFF.

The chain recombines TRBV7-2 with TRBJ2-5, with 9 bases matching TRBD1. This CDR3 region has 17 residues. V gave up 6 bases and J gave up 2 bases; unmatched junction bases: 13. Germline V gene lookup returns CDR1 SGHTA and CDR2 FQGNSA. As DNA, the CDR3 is TGTGCCAGCAGTGAACCGGGACAGGGCCTTAGACAAGAGACCCAGTACTTC. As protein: CASSEPGQGLRQETQYF.

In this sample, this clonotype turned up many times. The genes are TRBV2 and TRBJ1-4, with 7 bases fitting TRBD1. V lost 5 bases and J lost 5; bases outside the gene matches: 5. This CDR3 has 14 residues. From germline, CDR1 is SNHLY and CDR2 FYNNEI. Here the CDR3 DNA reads TGTGCCAGCAGTCTAGGGGGCATGAATGAAAAACTGTTTTTT. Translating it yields CASSLGGMNEKLFF.

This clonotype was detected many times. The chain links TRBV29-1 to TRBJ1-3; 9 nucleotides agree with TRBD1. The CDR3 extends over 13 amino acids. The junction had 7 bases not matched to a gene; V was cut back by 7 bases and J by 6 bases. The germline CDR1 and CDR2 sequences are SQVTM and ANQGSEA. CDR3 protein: CSAGTGQANTIYF. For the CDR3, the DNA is TGCAGCGCCGGGACAGGGCAGGCAAACACCATATATTTT.

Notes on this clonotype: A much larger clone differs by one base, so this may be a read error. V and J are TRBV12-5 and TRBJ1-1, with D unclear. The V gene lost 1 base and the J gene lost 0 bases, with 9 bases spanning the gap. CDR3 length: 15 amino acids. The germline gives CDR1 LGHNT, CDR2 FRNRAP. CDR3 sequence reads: CASGLASALNTEAFF. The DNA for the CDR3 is TGTGCTAGTGGTTTGGCAAGTGCGCTGAACACTGAAGCTTTCTTT.

The CDR3 loop is CASSPGFIEQYF. CDR3 DNA: TGTGCCAGCAGTCCTGGTTTTATCGAGCAGTACTTC. This chain uses TRBV27 with TRBJ2-7; D gene ambiguous. This CDR3 spans 12 amino acids. Deletions cut 5 bases from V and 6 bases from J, with 11 bases between. Germline CDR1 is MNHEY and CDR2 is SMNVEV (reference sequence).